The 15 T cell receptor beta chains reported below all come from one sample, sequenced in a study of human T cells and chemical hapten exposure. Time point indicated: patch test 1, 2 weeks after DPC sensitization. The treatment here: therapeutic diphenylcyclopropenone sensitization with weekly scalp DPC. TCRdb re-analysed the RACE reads in MiXCR, keeping a single row per CDR3 protein. This sample has 75,000 to 95,000 distinct CDR3 sequences; 10% to 15% occur once, and the top ten carry about 3.5%. Sequences were derived from whole blood, sampled in connection with sensitization to the hapten diphenylcyclopropenone (DPC). The receptors derive from a woman in her sixties or seventies with alopecia areata. Some clones in this sample may be carry-over from other donors' samples.

This clonotype has ten or more counts. The chain carries TRBV20-1 and TRBJ1-1; 9 positions match TRBD1. Germline V gene sequence: CDR1 DFQATT, CDR2 SNEGSKA (reference sequence). V was clipped by 3 bases and J by 2 bases; unmatched bases: 4. CDR3 size: 14 residues. CDR3 DNA sequence: TGCAGTGCTAGGAACAGGGGGCATAACACTGAAGCTTTCTTT. This sequence encodes CSARNRGHNTEAFF.

This clonotype came up a few times. V and J are TRBV9 and TRBJ2-2; no clear D. The germline CDR1 and CDR2 sequences are SGDLS and YYNGEE. Trimming removed 3 bases at V and 0 bases at J, with 9 bases between. The CDR3 totals 15 residues. In DNA form, the CDR3 reads TGTGCCAGCAGCGGACGACATGCGAACACCGGGGAGCTGTTTTTT. This encodes CASSGRHANTGELFF.

The gene calls are TRBV20-1 and TRBJ2-2; no clear D. CDR3 size: 15 residues. V dropped 3 bases and J dropped 3 bases, with 14 bases sitting between them. The germline CDR1 and CDR2 sequences are DFQATT and SNEGSKA (reference sequence). The CDR3 loop is CSASNPTVDTGELFF. CDR3 DNA: TGCAGTGCTAGTAATCCCACGGTCGACACCGGGGAGCTGTTTTTT.

This clonotype was seen many times. The chain joins TRBV12-3 or TRBV12-4 to TRBJ1-1; D unclear. CDR3 length equals 12 residues. V was trimmed by 6 bases and J by 7 bases, leaving 12 bases between them. CDR3 nucleotides: TGTGCCAGCAGCTCTCTCCCCAATGAAGCTTTCTTT. It codes for CASSSLPNEAFF.

This clonotype was recorded a few times. The chain is built from TRBV6-5 and TRBJ2-6, with D perhaps TRBD1 (6 bases). The CDR3 is made up of 20 amino acids. V lost 0 bases and J lost 0, with 18 bases in between. The germline CDR1 and CDR2 sequences are MNHEY and SVGAGI. Here the CDR3 DNA reads TGTGCCAGCAGTTACTCGCCTGGGGGAACAGGGTTCTCTGGGGCCAACGTCCTGACTTTC. It encodes CASSYSPGGTGFSGANVLTF.

V usage is TRBV5-1 and J usage is TRBJ2-3; D may be TRBD1 (6 bases). V was shortened by 5 bases and J by 4 bases, with 20 bases between the two germline ends. The CDR3 is 16 residues long. Germline lookup yields CDR1 SGHRS and CDR2 YFSETQ. CDR3 sequence reads: CASRRVGAGDADTQYF. Written as DNA, the CDR3 is TGCGCCAGCAGGCGTGTTGGGGCAGGGGATGCAGATACGCAGTATTTT.

This clonotype was found many times. The gene calls are TRBV18 and TRBJ2-5; no definite D call. This CDR3 is built from 14 residues. The V and J ends lost 4 bases and 5 bases respectively, with 14 bases between them. Germline V CDR1 and CDR2: KGHSH, LQKENI. CDR3: CASSRTQSYETQYF. The CDR3 nucleotides read TGTGCCAGCTCACGGACCCAATCGTACGAGACCCAGTACTTC.

This clonotype turned up a few times. In nucleotides, the CDR3 is TGTGCAAGTCGCTTAAGAGGGGACTCCGCCTACGAGCAGTACTTC. Amino acids: CASRLRGDSAYEQYF. The genes are TRBV12-2 and TRBJ2-7; the table's D gene call, TRBD2, was not cross checked with the DNA. TRBV12-2 is shown as a pseudogene. The CDR3 extends over 15 amino acids.

This clonotype was counted only a few times. This chain uses TRBV5-1 with TRBJ2-3, with D unresolved. This CDR3 comprises 15 residues. Germline lookup yields CDR1 SGHRS and CDR2 YFSETQ. Deletions cut 1 base from V and 4 bases from J, with 13 bases between. CDR3 sequence: CASSLNAQSADTQYF. The CDR3 bases are TGCGCCAGCAGCTTGAACGCTCAATCAGCAGATACGCAGTATTTT.

The chain joins TRBV5-1 to TRBJ2-1; unclear D gene. The V end was cut by 1 base, the J end by 4 bases, with 6 bases between. This CDR3 has 13 amino acids. The germline gives CDR1 SGHRS, CDR2 YFSETQ. CDR3 DNA: TGCGCCAGCAGCTTGCTCGAGTACAATGAGCAGTTCTTC. Its protein product is CASSLLEYNEQFF.

This clonotype was seen a handful of times. V is TRBV10-2 and J is TRBJ1-5; no firm D call. Trimming removed 2 bases from V and 9 bases from J, with 8 bases in between. The CDR3 has 12 residues. Germline CDR1 is WSHSY and CDR2 is SAAADI. CDR3 sequence reads: CASSEHGGPQHF. The CDR3 DNA sequence: TGCGCCAGCAGTGAGCATGGCGGGCCCCAGCATTTT.

This clonotype has a handful of counts. This chain links TRBV14 with TRBJ2-3; no clear D. The V gene's germline CDR1 is SGHDN and CDR2 FVKESK. Trimming stripped 1 base from V and 4 bases from J, with 3 bases between. The CDR3 is 12 residues long. The CDR3 region has the DNA TGTGCCAGCAGCCAAGCAGCAGATACGCAGTATTTT. Protein product: CASSQAADTQYF.

This clonotype was picked up a small number of times. This chain links TRBV7-9 with TRBJ2-6; D remains unclear. V lost 8 bases to trimming and J lost 0 bases, with 5 bases between them. In germline, CDR1 is SEHNR, CDR2 FQNEAQ (reference sequence). CDR3 length equals 13 residues. The CDR3 coding sequence is TGTGCCAGCGAGAACTCTGGGGCCAACGTCCTGACTTTC. This codes for CASENSGANVLTF.

V and J are TRBV2 and TRBJ2-3; TRBD1 aligns across 8 bases. The germline gives CDR1 SNHLY, CDR2 FYNNEI. J lost 4 bases, V lost 1 base, and 4 bases had no gene match. The CDR3 runs 15 residues. CDR3 region: CASSEGQGAADTQYF. CDR3 bases: TGTGCCAGCAGTGAAGGGCAGGGGGCCGCAGATACGCAGTATTTT.

This clonotype has a count of ten or more. The chain has TRBV6-6 and TRBJ2-1; D is ambiguous. CDR3 length equals 15 residues. The germline V and J ends were trimmed by 7 bases and 0 bases, with 13 bases remaining between them. Germline V gene sequence: CDR1 MNHNY, CDR2 SVGAGI (reference sequence). CDR3 in DNA: TGTGCCAGCATTTCCAGCGAGAGCTCCTACAATGAGCAGTTCTTC. Protein product: CASISSESSYNEQFF.